Ten or more counts support the clone carrying this T cell receptor (beta chain). What it binds is not known. With a J-beta primer mix and a sample-barcoded 5' primer, a second PCR ran roughly 7 to 11 cycles. TCRdb processed the 5' RACE reads anew with MiXCR; each CDR3 protein has one entry. The profile covers 700,000 to 900,000 distinct CDR3 sequences, with roughly 53% appearing a single time and about 42% taken by the ten largest. The data were obtained in a study of blood T cells in healthy people across ages. General observations from the study: Higher diversity and more naive CD4+ cells were features of long-lived donors, compared to aged donors.

PBMCs were isolated at a quantity of at least 6 million per sample. Total RNA extraction produced at least 5.5 micrograms (per sample) for the study. The CDR3 covers 16 residues. The V and J ends lost 2 bases and 6 bases, in that order; junction bases with no gene match: 9. CDR1 and CDR2 (germline): SGHTA, FQGNSA. This clonotype originated in an elderly man in good health. The sample consisted of blood. The J gene is TRBJ2-1, the V gene TRBV7-2; TRBD2 matches at 8 bases. CDR3 region: CASSLRVREAGNEQFF. CDR3 bases: TGTGCCAGCAGCTTACGTGTGCGGGAGGCCGGCAATGAGCAGTTCTTC.